Presented here are 22 T cell receptor beta chains from one specimen sequenced in a study of T cells after yellow fever vaccination (dated by TCRdb to the late 2010s). The treatment or condition label, read with the paper, signifies: live attenuated yellow fever vaccine strain. Library preparation was by 5' RACE. Reads for this sample came from an Illumina HiSeq 2500. TCRdb itself trimmed the public reads at Q25 with fastp, ran MiXCR and retained productive beta chains. CDR3 protein sequences are deduplicated, and each keeps its most common genes and DNA. This sample comprises roughly 250,000 distinct CDR3 sequences, approximately 12% of them detected only once. The top ten clones comprise approximately 0.49% of the sample. The sample here was CD4+ T cells sorted from PBMCs, taken 45 days after the yellow fever booster vaccination. The receptors stem from a man aged 25-45 years who received the YFV17D yellow fever vaccine.

As regards this clonotype: A much larger clone sits a single nucleotide away, making a read error possible. The chain carries TRBV5-1 and TRBJ2-1, with D uncertain. CDR1 and CDR2 from the germline V gene are SGHRS and YFSETQ. CDR3 length: 16 residues. CDR3: CACSLELSSSYNEQFF. CDR3 DNA sequence: TGCGCCTGCAGCTTGGAACTGTCATCCTCCTACAATGAGCAGTTCTTC.

This clonotype has a count of ten or more. The chain has TRBV5-1 and TRBJ2-1; D gene ambiguous. V was shortened by 1 base and J by 5 bases, with 4 bases between the two germline ends. CDR1 is SGHRS and CDR2 is YFSETQ in the germline V gene. This CDR3 region has 12 residues. DNA for the CDR3: TGCGCCAGCAGCTTGCACGACAATGAGCAGTTCTTC. It yields the protein CASSLHDNEQFF. Together with reference TRBV5-1 and TRBJ2-1, the CDR3 gives the full variable domain: KAGVTQTPRYLIKTRGQQVTLSCSPISGHRSVSWYQQTPGQGLQFLFEYFSETQRNKGNFPGRFSGRQFSNSRSEMNVSTLELGDSALYLCASSLHDNEQFFGPGTRLTVL.

In its sample, this clonotype was seen many times. The chain employs TRBV7-2 and TRBJ2-1; no reliable D call. This CDR3 contains 15 residues. Germline V gene sequence: CDR1 SGHTA, CDR2 FQGNSA. Trimming took off 4 bases at V and 2 bases at J, with 12 bases between the two ends. CDR3 sequence: CASSWGRGTYNEQFF. DNA of the CDR3: TGTGCCAGCAGCTGGGGTCGCGGAACCTACAATGAGCAGTTCTTC.

The chain uses TRBV6-2 or TRBV6-3 and TRBJ2-1, with D perhaps matching TRBD2 (6 bases). V lost 6 bases, J lost 5 bases, and 23 bases lay in between. CDR3 length: 17 amino acids. CDR1 and CDR2 from the germline V gene are MNHEY and SVGEGT. CDR3 nucleotides: TGTGCCAGCAGGTCCTTACTAGCCAGGTTATCGGACAATGAGCAGTTCTTC. It is translated as CASRSLLARLSDNEQFF.

This clonotype was recorded a few times. An end of the junction differs from the germline gene, which may be a read error. The V call is TRBV7-9, the J call TRBJ2-3; 8 bases align to TRBD2. The germline gives CDR1 SEHNR, CDR2 FQNEAQ (reference sequence). CDR3 length equals 14 residues. Here the CDR3 DNA reads TGTGCCAGCAGCGTAGCGGGGAGCACAGATACGCAGTATTTT. As protein: CASSVAGSTDTQYF.

The genes are TRBV5-1 and TRBJ2-7; TRBD2 matches at 7 bases. This CDR3 is built from 17 residues. CDR1 and CDR2 (germline): SGHRS, YFSETQ. The junction had 18 bases not matched to a gene; V was cut back by 4 bases and J by 5 bases. CDR3 region: CASSLIWGGRRGDEQYF. The CDR3 region has the DNA TGCGCCAGCAGCCTAATTTGGGGGGGAAGGAGGGGAGACGAGCAGTACTTC.

To note about this clonotype: The CDR3 end shows no conserved phenylalanine or tryptophan, and so a read error is likely. The chain recombines TRBV20-1 with TRBJ2-7, with D possibly matching TRBD2 (5 bases). This CDR3 is built from 15 residues. Germline V gene data show CDR1 as DFQATT and CDR2 as SNEGSKA (reference sequence). V lost 3 bases to trimming and J lost 3 bases, with 18 bases between them. CDR3 sequence reads: CSASDLGESFYEQYS. The CDR3, as DNA: TGCAGTGCTAGTGACCTCGGGGAGTCCTTCTACGAGCAGTACTCC.

This clonotype was recorded a few times. V usage is TRBV20-1 and J usage is TRBJ1-2; D gene ambiguous. Germline lookup yields CDR1 DFQATT and CDR2 SNEGSKA (reference sequence). Trimming stripped 0 bases from V and 4 bases from J, with 15 bases between. The CDR3 sequence is 15 residues long. CDR3 region: CSARDPDQRRYGYTF. The CDR3 bases are TGCAGTGCTAGAGATCCTGACCAACGACGCTATGGCTACACCTTC.

This clonotype was observed a handful of times. This chain links TRBV4-3 with TRBJ2-5; D may correspond to TRBD1 or TRBD2 (6 bases each). The germline gives CDR1 LGHNA, CDR2 YSLEER. The germline V and J ends were trimmed by 0 bases and 5 bases, with 25 bases remaining between them. The length of the CDR3 is 19 residues. CDR3 in DNA: TGCGCCAGCAGCCAAGATGTCACCAAGAGGGGGGAGTCGATCGAGACCCAGTACTTC. Its protein is CASSQDVTKRGESIETQYF.

This clonotype was seen more than once but under ten times. The chain recombines TRBV9 with TRBJ1-2, with 12 bases matching TRBD1. The CDR3 runs to 14 residues. Germline CDR1 and CDR2: SGDLS and YYNGEE. V was pared by 4 bases and J by 8 bases, with 6 bases of the junction left unmatched. CDR3 DNA sequence: TGTGCCAGCAGCACGACCGGGACAGGGGGCGGCTACACCTTC. Translated, it gives CASSTTGTGGGYTF.

V is TRBV7-6 and J is TRBJ2-5; 8 positions agree with TRBD2. CDR3 size: 14 residues. V lost 5 bases and J lost 4; bases outside the gene matches: 6. Germline V gene sequence: CDR1 SGHVS, CDR2 FNYEAQ. The CDR3 here is CASSPTSGRETQYF. CDR3 bases: TGTGCCAGCAGCCCGACCAGCGGGAGAGAGACCCAGTACTTC.

This clonotype was recorded many times. The chain carries TRBV6-1 and TRBJ1-1; 7 bases fit TRBD1. This CDR3 is built from 13 residues. Trimming took 6 bases from V and 1 from J; bases not matched to a gene: 2. CDR1 MNHNS and CDR2 SASEGT come from the germline V gene. The CDR3 nucleotides are TGTGCCAGCAGAAGGACAGGGAACACTGAAGCTTTCTTT. Protein: CASRRTGNTEAFF.

The rearrangement links TRBV3-1 to TRBJ2-7; D not certain. V was cut by 3 bases and J by 5 bases, with 8 bases left in between. CDR1 is LGHDT, CDR2 YNNKEL, per germline (reference sequence). The CDR3 is made up of 12 amino acids. The CDR3, as DNA: TGTGCCAGCAGCCACCCTCTCCACGAGCAGTACTTC. This translates into CASSHPLHEQYF.

A few counts support this clonotype. The chain links TRBV29-1 to TRBJ2-7, with TRBD1 identical over 11 bases. Trimming at V came to 7 bases and at J to 6 bases, leaving 8 bases not matched to a gene. Germline loops: CDR1 SQVTM, CDR2 ANQGSEA. This CDR3 is 13 amino acids long. In DNA, the CDR3 is TGCAGCGCAACCCGGACAGGGGGCTTCGAGCAGTACTTC. It translates to CSATRTGGFEQYF.

This clonotype was seen ten or more times. V gene TRBV29-1 combines with J gene TRBJ2-7, with no clear D. Looked up from germline, CDR1 is SQVTM and CDR2 is ANQGSEA. The V end lost 4 bases, the J end lost 2 bases, and 9 bases lay between the germline ends. The CDR3 is 12 amino acids. In DNA, the CDR3 is TGCAGCGTTGGAGGCGGCGCCTACGAGCAGTACTTC. Amino acid sequence: CSVGGGAYEQYF.

This clonotype appeared a few times. The V call is TRBV20-1, the J call TRBJ2-2; D is uncertain. The CDR3 has 15 amino acids. The ends were cut back, 1 base at V and 0 bases at J, with 9 bases in the middle. Looked up from germline, CDR1 is DFQATT and CDR2 is SNEGSKA (reference sequence). The CDR3 reads CSARVGRSNTGELFF. In nucleotides, the CDR3 is TGCAGTGCTAGAGTTGGCAGATCGAACACCGGGGAGCTGTTTTTT.

The chain links TRBV2 to TRBJ2-7; 11 nucleotides align to TRBD2. Trimming cost V 6 bases and J 4 bases; bases outside gene matches: 11. The CDR3 has 16 residues. Germline-derived CDR1 and CDR2 are SNHLY and FYNNEI. CDR3 in amino acids: CASSDTTGTSGYEQYF. CDR3 bases: TGTGCCAGCAGCGATACCACCGGGACTAGCGGTTACGAGCAGTACTTC.

The chain is built from TRBV11-2 and TRBJ2-1; weak D call: TRBD2 (5 bases). V shed 5 bases and J shed 6 bases, with 20 bases lying between them. Looked up from germline, CDR1 is SGHAT and CDR2 is FQNNGV. The length of the CDR3 is 16 residues. The CDR3 DNA follows: TGTGCCAGCAGCGCAACCGGGAACCTTCGGGGCAATGAGCAGTTCTTC. Amino acids: CASSATGNLRGNEQFF.

This clonotype was observed at least ten times. This chain connects TRBV18 to TRBJ2-5; the D is unclear. Germline V gene sequence: CDR1 KGHSH, CDR2 LQKENI. V lost 1 base, J lost 5 bases, and 5 bases lay in between. This CDR3 region has 12 residues. The CDR3 DNA follows: TGTGCCAGCTCACCACGGCGGGAGACCCAGTACTTC. It codes for CASSPRRETQYF.

The chain joins TRBV12-3 or TRBV12-4 to TRBJ2-2; D call uncertain. V lost 4 bases to trimming and J lost 8 bases, with 5 bases between them. The CDR3 length is 11 residues. CDR3 sequence reads: CASSYQGELFF. The CDR3 coding sequence is TGTGCCAGCAGTTATCAAGGGGAGCTGTTTTTT.

This clonotype occurred a few times. V gene TRBV10-3 combines with J gene TRBJ2-6; 11 bases match TRBD1. Germline CDR1 ENHRY, CDR2 SYGVKD. Trimming at V came to 7 bases and at J to 2 bases, leaving 4 bases not matched to a gene. This CDR3 region has 16 residues. The CDR3 reads CAINPGQGAGANVLTF. In DNA form, the CDR3 reads TGTGCCATCAACCCGGGACAGGGGGCTGGGGCCAACGTCCTGACTTTC.

This clonotype has just a few counts. The V gene is TRBV6-1, the J gene TRBJ2-7; 7 bases match TRBD1. This CDR3 contains 15 residues. The V gene's germline CDR1 is MNHNS and CDR2 SASEGT. V was clipped by 7 bases and J by 0 bases; unmatched bases: 9. DNA for the CDR3: TGTGCCAGCACATTCCAGACAGGGAGCTCCTACGAGCAGTACTTC. It specifies CASTFQTGSSYEQYF.